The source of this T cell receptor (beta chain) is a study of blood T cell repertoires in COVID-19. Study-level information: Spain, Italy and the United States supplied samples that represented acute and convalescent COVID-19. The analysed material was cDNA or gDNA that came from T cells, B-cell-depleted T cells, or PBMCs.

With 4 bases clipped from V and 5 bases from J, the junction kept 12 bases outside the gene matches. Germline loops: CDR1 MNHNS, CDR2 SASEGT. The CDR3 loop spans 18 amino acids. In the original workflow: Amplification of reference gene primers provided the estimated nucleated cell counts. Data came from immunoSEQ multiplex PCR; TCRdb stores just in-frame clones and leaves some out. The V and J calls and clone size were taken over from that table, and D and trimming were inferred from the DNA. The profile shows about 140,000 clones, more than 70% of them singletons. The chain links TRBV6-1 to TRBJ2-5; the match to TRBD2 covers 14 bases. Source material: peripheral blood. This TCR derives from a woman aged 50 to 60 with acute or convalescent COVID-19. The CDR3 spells CASSATPGLAGVGETQYF. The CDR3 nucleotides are TGTGCCAGCAGTGCGACCCCGGGACTAGCGGGGGTGGGGGAGACCCAGTACTTC.